The present T cell receptor (beta chain) was sequenced within a study of long-term antiretroviral therapy in people with HIV. With survey level as its setting, the immunoSEQ assay was v3.0. Produced via immunoSEQ multiplex PCR; TCRdb's table is partial and in-frame only. The data show 20,000 to 25,000 clones, 85% to 95% seen once. Study results and limitations: Participants lacked recorded data on ART adherence, viral resistance or therapy changes. Diversity rose after ART but stayed below transplant donor controls.

From each donor, at least one pre-ART PBMC sample and at least two post-ART PBMC samples were obtained. Every sample had roughly 1-11 million cryopreserved PBMC in it before DNA extraction. A remark on this clone: Its antigen is as yet unknown.

The CDR3 has 16 amino acids. V shed 2 bases, J shed 4 bases, and the junction held 9 bases outside the gene matches. Germline V gene lookup returns CDR1 MNHEY and CDR2 SMNVEV (reference sequence). The source of this sequence is a woman in her fifties or sixties with HIV. The sequencing used unsorted PBMCs, collected 4.4 years after starting antiretroviral therapy. The chain is built from TRBV27 and TRBJ1-2; TRBD1 matches at 8 bases. Written as DNA, the CDR3 is TGTGCCAGCAGTTTACAGCAGGGGGCCGGGATCTATGGCTACACCTTC. This codes for CASSLQQGAGIYGYTF.